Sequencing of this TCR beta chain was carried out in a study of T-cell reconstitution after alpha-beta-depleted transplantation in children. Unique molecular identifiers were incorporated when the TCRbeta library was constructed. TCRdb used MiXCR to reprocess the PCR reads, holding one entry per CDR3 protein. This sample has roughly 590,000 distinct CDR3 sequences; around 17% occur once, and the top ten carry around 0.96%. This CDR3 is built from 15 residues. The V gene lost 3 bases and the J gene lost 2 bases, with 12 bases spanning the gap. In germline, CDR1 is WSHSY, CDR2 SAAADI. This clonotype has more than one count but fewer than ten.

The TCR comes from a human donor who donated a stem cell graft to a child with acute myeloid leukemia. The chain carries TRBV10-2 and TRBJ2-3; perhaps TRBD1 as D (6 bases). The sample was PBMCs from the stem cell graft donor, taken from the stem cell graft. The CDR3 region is CASSEVGAYTDTQYF. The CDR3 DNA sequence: TGCGCCAGCAGTGAAGTGGGGGCCTACACAGATACGCAGTATTTT.